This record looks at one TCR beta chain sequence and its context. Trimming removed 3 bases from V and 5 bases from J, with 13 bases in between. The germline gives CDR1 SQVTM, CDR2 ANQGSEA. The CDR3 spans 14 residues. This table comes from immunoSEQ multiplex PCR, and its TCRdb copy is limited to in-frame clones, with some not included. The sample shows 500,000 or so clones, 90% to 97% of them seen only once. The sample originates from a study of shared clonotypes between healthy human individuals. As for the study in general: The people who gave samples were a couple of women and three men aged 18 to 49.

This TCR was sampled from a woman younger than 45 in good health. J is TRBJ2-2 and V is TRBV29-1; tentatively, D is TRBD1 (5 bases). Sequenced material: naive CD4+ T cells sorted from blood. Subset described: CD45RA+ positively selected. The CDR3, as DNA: TGCAGCGTTGAGGGGCTCGGAAGGACCGGGGAGCTGTTTTTT. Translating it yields CSVEGLGRTGELFF.